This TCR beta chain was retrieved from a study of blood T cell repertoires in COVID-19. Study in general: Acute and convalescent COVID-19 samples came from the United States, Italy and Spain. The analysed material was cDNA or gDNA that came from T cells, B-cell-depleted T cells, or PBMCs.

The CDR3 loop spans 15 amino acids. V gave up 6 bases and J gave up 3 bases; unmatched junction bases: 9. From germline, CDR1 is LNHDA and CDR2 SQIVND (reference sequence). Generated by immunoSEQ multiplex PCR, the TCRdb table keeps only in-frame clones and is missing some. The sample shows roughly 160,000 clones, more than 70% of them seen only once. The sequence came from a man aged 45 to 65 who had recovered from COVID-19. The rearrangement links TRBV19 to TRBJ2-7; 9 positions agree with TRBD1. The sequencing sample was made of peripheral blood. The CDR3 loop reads CASSPQGTGRYEQYF. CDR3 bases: TGTGCCAGTAGCCCCCAGGGGACAGGGCGCTACGAGCAGTACTTC.